Listed here are 4 T cell receptor beta chains from one sample, sequenced in a study of beta chain features in type 1 diabetes. Overall study results and limits: TCRB CDR3 length was moderately but significantly reduced in all four CD4+ subsets of Type 1 diabetes patients.

Isolated RNA was reverse transcribed in full, so expressed TCRB transcripts were sequenced. Here immunoSEQ multiplex PCR was the method, and the copy in TCRdb shows in-frame clones only, minus some. Among almost 350,000 clones listed, 9.3% were seen once. Their antigens remain unidentified. The sample was central memory CD4+ T cells from blood. The receptors originated from a man aged 30 to 45 with type 1 diabetes.

J is TRBJ2-4 and V is TRBV2, with D perhaps assigned TRBD1 or TRBD2 (5 bases each). The CDR3 runs to 14 residues. The V gene lost 9 bases and the J gene lost 4 bases, with 16 bases spanning the gap. CDR1 SNHLY and CDR2 FYNNEI come from the germline V gene. Here the CDR3 DNA reads TGTGCCAGTGGACAAACAACGGGGAAAAACATTCAGTACTTC. Its translation is CASGQTTGKNIQYF.

The chain carries TRBV19 and TRBJ2-7; 8 nucleotides agree with TRBD1. Germline V gives CDR1 LNHDA, CDR2 SQIVND (reference sequence). The CDR3 contains 16 residues. V was pared by 3 bases and J by 6 bases, with 13 bases of the junction left unmatched. CDR3 coding DNA: TGTGCCAGTAGTATGCGGCAGGGGGCTCCCGTGGTCGAGCAGTACTTC. Protein: CASSMRQGAPVVEQYF.

The chain uses TRBV19 and TRBJ2-2, with D unclear. V gave up 5 bases and J gave up 7 bases, with 11 bases separating them. Germline CDR1 reads LNHDA; CDR2 reads SQIVND (reference sequence). CDR3 length equals 13 residues. The CDR3 sequence: CASSSVGIGELFF. CDR3 DNA: TGTGCCAGTAGTTCTGTAGGAATCGGGGAGCTGTTTTTT.

This clone appeared many times. The chain combines TRBV29-1 with TRBJ1-2, with 8 bases identical to TRBD1. CDR1 is SQVTM, CDR2 ANQGSEA, per germline. V gave up 7 bases and J gave up 4 bases; unmatched junction bases: 5. CDR3 length equals 12 residues. The CDR3 region is CSGRTGSYGYTF. The CDR3 coding sequence is TGCAGCGGACGGACAGGGAGCTATGGCTACACCTTC. Full variable domain (missing parts from reference TRBV29-1 and TRBJ1-2): SAVISQKPSRDICQRGTSLTIQCQVDSQVTMMFWYRQQPGQSLTLIATANQGSEATYESGFVIDKFPISRPNLTFSTLTVSNMSPEDSSIYLCSGRTGSYGYTFGSGTRLTVV.